The following is a TCR beta chain sequence with its context. No antigen is known for it. Base-call qualities are not available, and no considerably larger clone is one nucleotide away. The receptor library was made with PCR. At the Johns Hopkins FTIC core, DNA from the cultured CD4+ T cells underwent TCR sequencing with the Oncomine TCR Beta short-read assay. Genomic DNA was extracted from the cultured CD4+ T cells with the QIAamp micro DNA kit. Oncomine TCR Beta libraries from cultured CD4+ T cells were pooled using unique dual indexes and sequenced on an Illumina iSeq 100. The paper's data handling went like this. Non-productive sequences were removed, and CDR3s not starting with C, not ending with F or W, or shorter than 7 amino acids were discarded. Antigen-specific clonotypes were identified using the MANAFEST web application through comparison of peptide-stimulated wells with reference and other culture wells. For a clone to be called positive, the clone needed an FDR below 0.05, an odds ratio above 5, and a productive frequency above 0.1% in at least two of three replicate wells. A clonotype counted as cross-reactive if it showed significant expansion both in the SARS-CoV-2 spike wells and in at least one common cold coronavirus spike condition. CDR3 homology was assessed with Levenshtein distances (stringdist) and unrooted phylogenetic trees (ape) in R version 3.6.1. TCRdb applied fastp at Q25 and MiXCR to the public reads, then kept only in-frame beta chains. Rows are unified per CDR3 protein, each entry keeping the most common DNA and genes. TCRdb, not the authors, supplied the V and J calls. This sample is represented by 15,000 to 20,000 distinct CDR3 sequences; 60% to 80% of them were singletons. About 16% of the sample is held by the ten biggest clonotypes.

The data originate from a study of vaccination and CD4 T cells after COVID-19 (dated by TCRdb to 2022 to 2024). Study-wide context: Convalescent patients had a positive SARS-CoV-2 result on nasal swab PCR, and of these patients, several had mild disease and one had severe disease. Each participant got two doses of either the Pfizer-BioNTech BNT162b2 vaccine (n=8) or the Moderna mRNA-1273 vaccine (n=2). Post-COVID blood samples from convalescent patients were collected a median of approximately 93 days after diagnosis, with a range of roughly 35 to 180 days. The cultures were stimulated with overlapping spike peptide pools from SARS-CoV-2 and from the common cold coronaviruses HCoV-NL63, HCoV-OC43 and HCoV-229E. Post-vaccine blood samples were collected a median of 72 days after the second vaccine dose, ranging from about 12 to 250 days. Control cultures received a CEFX viral epitope pool as the positive control, an HIV-1 Nef peptide pool as the negative control, or no peptide. In the convalescent cohort there were six males and four females, among whom were two Hispanic individuals, seven Caucasians, two Asians and one multiracial person. The spike-specific CD4+ TCR repertoire was compared before and after mRNA vaccination in over nine COVID-19 convalescent patients and a handful of infection-naive healthy vaccine recipients. Points the paper makes about the study in general: Although the median number of SARS-CoV-2-reactive clonotypes went up from some 23 after infection to roughly 40 after vaccination, the increase was not significant. The number of convalescent patients in the study was relatively small, and the study did not examine early timepoints following natural infection. Among the post-vaccine SARS-CoV-2-reactive clones in convalescent patients, a median around 90% showed up only after vaccination, which suggests vaccine-specific priming. Of the vaccine-specific clones in convalescent patients, 304 of 307, or nearly all, reacted only to SARS-CoV-2 spike and did not cross-react with common cold coronaviruses.

The CDR3 covers 13 residues, taking in both the cysteine and the phenylalanine. CDR3 DNA is the only sequence kept; it has 39 bases, read in frame from the first base. CDR1 and CDR2 are read off the germline V gene (reference sequence) as LNHDA and SQIVND. V and J lose 7 bases and 7 bases, and a span of 16 bases separates them. In light of the paper, this sample's treatment or condition label describes: roughly 10-day PBMC culture with coronavirus spike peptide pools or control peptides (ViraFEST assay). To expand antigen-specific T cells with peptide pools and then pick out the expanded clonotypes through TCR sequencing, the study relied on the ViraFEST assay. The convalescent patients' positive SARS-CoV-2 PCR tests were from March to December 2020, which was before the Alpha, Beta and Delta variants emerged in the United States. More than 1.5 million PBMCs per well were cultured in IMDM with roughly 5.2% human AB serum and 9 to 10 IU/ml IL-2, plus 10 ug/ml peptide pools. On days 3 and 7, half of the culture medium was replaced with fresh IL-2-containing medium. After approximately eleven days of culture, CD4+ T cells were isolated by negative selection using the EasySep CD4+ T cell isolation kit. Ficoll-Paque Plus gradient centrifugation was used to isolate PBMCs from whole blood, and the isolated PBMCs were then either used fresh or cryopreserved at -140C. Each culture condition was generally run in triplicate wells.

This receptor was obtained from a human donor who had recovered from COVID-19. Sequenced material: CD4+ T cells from blood, cultured in vitro. Recombination linked TRBV19 to TRBJ1-1, with the D gene call left open. DNA sequence: TGTGCCAGTAATCCGACCCTGGCGGGTGAAGCTTTCTTT. This is translated as CASNPTLAGEAFF.